This T cell receptor beta chain was sequenced for a study of T cells after posttransplantation cyclophosphamide. Study conclusions and caveats: Tissue-infiltrating T cells from skin or gut overlapped little with blood T cells. Recipient CMV seropositivity and CMV reactivation strongly tracked TRB clonality.

Busulfan-fludarabine conditioning, marrow transplant, and cyclophosphamide on days +3 and +4 were administered. The CDR3 length is 14 residues. V lost 5 bases and J lost 7; bases outside the gene matches: 5. Germline CDR1 SNHLY, CDR2 FYNNEI. Clones were read by immunoSEQ multiplex PCR, and TCRdb kept only the in-frame ones, dropping some. Here the sample spans approximately 11,000 clones, about nine tenths being singletons. In this sample, this clone turned up a few times. Its antigen is unidentified. This chain connects TRBV2 to TRBJ1-6, with 7 bases fitting TRBD1. This receptor was taken from a male patient aged 25-45 years who received an allogeneic stem cell transplant from a related donor, was CMV-positive, and had acute GVHD only. These T cells may partly come from the graft donor. The input for sequencing was CD4+ T cells sorted from PBMCs, taken after allogeneic stem cell transplant with posttransplant cyclophosphamide. The CDR3 reads CASSQGQANSPLHF. The CDR3 nucleotides are TGTGCCAGCAGTCAAGGACAGGCCAATTCACCCCTCCACTTT.